These 13 T cell receptor beta chains were sequenced from one sample in a study of memory CD4+ T cells and cytomegalovirus serostatus. Profiling relied on immunoSEQ multiplex PCR, and the TCRdb table lists in-frame clones only, not all of them. The data contain about 61,000 clones, 60% to 85% of them seen just once; the ten biggest clones take up around 0.58%. The sort gate was single viable CD3+CD4+CD8-CD45RO+ cells for memory CD4+ T cells. The sample consisted of memory CD4+ T cells from blood. The source of these receptors is an adult in good health and CMV-seronegative. Some clones in this sample may be carry-over from other donors' samples.

The chain is built from TRBV5-4 and TRBJ1-3, with TRBD1 identical over 8 bases. Germline V gene lookup returns CDR1 SGHNT and CDR2 YYREEE (reference sequence). With V trimmed by 0 bases and J by 8 bases, 4 bases remained unmatched. The CDR3 is 14 amino acids. The CDR3 loop reads CASSLGTGRDTIYF. Written as DNA, the CDR3 is TGTGCCAGCAGCTTGGGGACAGGGAGGGACACCATATATTTT.

This sequence joins TRBV28 and TRBJ2-1, with D unresolved. Trimming took 2 bases from V and 0 from J, leaving 5 bases between them. The CDR3 spans 14 residues. CDR1 and CDR2 (germline): MDHEN, SYDVKM. The CDR3 reads CASSLRTSYNEQFF. In nucleotides, the CDR3 is TGTGCCAGCAGTTTAAGAACCTCCTACAATGAGCAGTTCTTC.

CDR3 protein: CASTTKDRGHTPLHF. The CDR3 bases are TGTGCCAGCACTACGAAAGACAGGGGGCACACACCCCTCCACTTT. V and J are TRBV6-6 and TRBJ1-6, with 10 bases aligning to TRBD1. V shed 7 bases, J shed 11 bases, and the junction held 11 bases outside the gene matches. Germline V gene lookup returns CDR1 MNHNY and CDR2 SVGAGI (reference sequence). The CDR3 is 15 residues long.

The chain recombines TRBV5-1 with TRBJ2-7; D possibly uses TRBD1 or TRBD2 (5 bases each). Germline V gene lookup returns CDR1 SGHRS and CDR2 YFSETQ. The CDR3 sequence is 15 residues long. V gave up 3 bases and J gave up 0 bases, with 13 bases separating them. The CDR3 is CASSWWGIVSYEQYF. DNA of the CDR3: TGCGCCAGCAGCTGGTGGGGGATCGTCTCCTACGAGCAGTACTTC.

The chain combines TRBV6-5 with TRBJ2-3; D is ambiguous. The germline V gene has CDR1 MNHEY and CDR2 SVGAGI. This CDR3 comprises 14 residues. The V and J ends lost 6 bases and 5 bases respectively, with 15 bases between them. The CDR3 loop is CASRARGWGDTQYF. DNA of the CDR3: TGTGCCAGCAGGGCCCGAGGATGGGGAGATACGCAGTATTTT.

A single count supports this clone. V is TRBV25-1 and J is TRBJ2-3, with D possibly matching TRBD2 (6 bases). CDR3 length: 16 residues. With 2 bases removed from V and 0 bases from J, the gap between germline ends came to 12 bases. Per germline, CDR1 MGHDK and CDR2 SYGVNS. The CDR3 DNA reads as TGTGCCAGCAGTGAAGGAGGGACCCCTAGCACAGATACGCAGTATTTT. Amino acid sequence: CASSEGGTPSTDTQYF.

J is TRBJ2-7 and V is TRBV18, with a possible D match to TRBD1 (7 bases). The CDR3 is 14 amino acids. V was clipped by 0 bases and J by 6 bases, with 12 bases between them. CDR1 and CDR2 from the germline V gene are KGHSH and LQKENI. For the CDR3, the DNA is TGTGCCAGCTCACCACCGTGGCAGGGGGGCGAGCAGTACTTC. Its protein is CASSPPWQGGEQYF.

V usage is TRBV30 and J usage is TRBJ2-5; TRBD2 matches 12 bases. After removal of 5 bases from V and 5 bases from J, the junction contained 3 bases not matched to a gene. The CDR3 totals 13 residues. Looked up from germline, CDR1 is GTSNPN and CDR2 is SVGIG (reference sequence). CDR3 sequence: CAWASGRVETQYF. DNA of the CDR3: TGTGCCTGGGCTAGCGGGAGGGTGGAGACCCAGTACTTC.

The chain joins TRBV9 to TRBJ2-1; maybe TRBD2 (6 bases). Trimming pared 4 bases from V and 4 bases from J, leaving 15 bases between. The CDR3 is made up of 15 amino acids. The germline gives CDR1 SGDLS, CDR2 YYNGEE. The CDR3: CASSLRGGLYNEQFF. CDR3 DNA sequence: TGTGCCAGCAGCCTCCGGGGAGGCCTTTACAATGAGCAGTTCTTC.

The chain's CDR3 is CASSFPPPDTQYF. The CDR3 bases are TGTGCCAGCAGCTTCCCCCCCCCAGATACGCAGTATTTT. The J gene is TRBJ2-3, the V gene TRBV11-2; no clear D gene. Trimming removed 3 bases at V and 4 bases at J, with 8 bases between. Germline loops: CDR1 SGHAT, CDR2 FQNNGV. This CDR3 contains 13 residues.

This rearrangement joins TRBV7-9 to TRBJ2-3; D call uncertain. V lost 4 bases and J lost 0, with 14 bases in between. The CDR3 is made up of 16 amino acids. The germline CDR1 and CDR2 sequences are SEHNR and FQNEAQ (reference sequence). The chain's CDR3 is CASSSWIVASTDTQYF. The CDR3, as DNA: TGTGCCAGCAGCTCGTGGATCGTAGCCAGCACAGATACGCAGTATTTT.

The chain employs TRBV2 and TRBJ2-3; D remains unclear. The CDR3 totals 11 residues. The V end was cut by 5 bases, the J end by 4 bases, with 4 bases between. In germline, CDR1 is SNHLY, CDR2 FYNNEI. CDR3 sequence reads: CASSYADTQYF. CDR3 DNA sequence: TGTGCCAGCAGTTATGCAGATACGCAGTATTTT. The whole variable domain, remainder taken from reference TRBV2 and TRBJ2-3, is EPEVTQTPSHQVTQMGQEVILRCVPISNHLYFYWYRQILGQKVEFLVSFYNNEISEKSEIFDDQFSVERPDGSNFTLKIRSTKLEDSAMYFCASSYADTQYFGPGTRLTVL.

The V gene is TRBV29-1, the J gene TRBJ2-5, with 13 bases fitting TRBD2. Germline trimming cut 5 bases from V and 4 bases from J; bases unmatched to any gene: 4. The CDR3 extends over 14 amino acids. Germline V gene data show CDR1 as SQVTM and CDR2 as ANQGSEA. CDR3 protein: CSVPGLAGAETQYF. CDR3 DNA sequence: TGCAGCGTTCCCGGACTAGCGGGAGCAGAGACCCAGTACTTC.